Sequencing of this T cell receptor beta chain was carried out in a study of blood T cell repertoires in COVID-19. About the study: The United States, Italy and Spain supplied acute and convalescent COVID-19 samples.

Measured with immunoSEQ multiplex PCR; TCRdb has only the in-frame clones, and not every one. The data show about 360,000 clones, around 87% seen once. The germline gives CDR1 LNHDA, CDR2 SQIVND (reference sequence). Germline trimming cut 8 bases from V and 11 bases from J; bases unmatched to any gene: 11. The CDR3 extends over 13 amino acids. The sequenced material came from peripheral blood. V is TRBV19 and J is TRBJ2-2; 7 nucleotides match TRBD2. The TCR was taken from a human donor in a cohort sampled during active COVID-19. The CDR3 sequence is CASFGAGETELFF. CDR3 DNA sequence: TGTGCCAGTTTCGGGGCGGGAGAGACCGAGCTGTTTTTT.